Following are 18 T cell receptor beta chains from one sample sequenced in a study of response to subunit inactivated influenza vaccine. One entry per CDR3 protein results from TCRdb running MiXCR on the RT-PCR reads. The sample has 150,000 to 200,000 distinct CDR3 sequences; approximately 11% are singletons. Sequencing used CD8+ T cells sorted from PBMCs, obtained about 24 months after vaccination. The receptor set was obtained from a man between 50 and 70 years old who received an inactivated influenza vaccine.

This clonotype was recorded a few times. The chain is built from TRBV29-1 and TRBJ2-1; 16 nucleotides align to TRBD2. The CDR3 sequence is 16 residues long. The germline gives CDR1 SQVTM, CDR2 ANQGSEA. The J segment lost 6 bases and the V segment lost 6 bases, leaving 8 bases of the junction unmatched. CDR3 nucleotides: TGCAGCGTAGAGGGGACTAGCGGGAGGGCGAGCAATGAGCAGTTCTTC. Its protein is CSVEGTSGRASNEQFF.

This clonotype was recorded many times. The CDR3 loop is CASSALWGGYTF. Here the CDR3 DNA reads TGTGCCAGCAGCGCCCTGTGGGGCGGCTACACCTTC. The rearrangement uses TRBV11-2 and TRBJ1-2; a possible D gene is TRBD1 (5 bases). This CDR3 spans 12 amino acids. Germline V gene data show CDR1 as SGHAT and CDR2 as FQNNGV. Deletions cut 5 bases from V and 8 bases from J, with 12 bases between.

This clonotype occurred a few times. This rearrangement joins TRBV28 to TRBJ1-2; D not certain. Germline CDR1 and CDR2: MDHEN and SYDVKM. The CDR3 is 13 residues long. The V end lost 2 bases, the J end lost 2 bases, and 6 bases lay between the germline ends. The DNA of the CDR3 is TGTGCCAGCAGTTTAAGAGGAAACTATGGCTACACCTTC. This encodes CASSLRGNYGYTF.

This clonotype was picked up one time. Compared with germline, one end of the junction differs, possibly owing to a read error. This chain links TRBV12-3 or TRBV12-4 with TRBJ2-2, with a weak D call TRBD2 (5 bases). The CDR3 is 18 amino acids. CDR3 DNA sequence: TGTGCCAGCATTTCCCCCGGGGATTCAACAACGAACTCCGGGGAGCTGTTTTTT. The encoded protein is CASISPGDSTTNSGELFF.

This clonotype was recorded a few times. The gene calls are TRBV28 and TRBJ2-1, with 13 bases fitting TRBD2. This CDR3 comprises 13 residues. Germline CDR1 and CDR2: MDHEN and SYDVKM. The ends lost 6 bases at V and 7 bases at J; junction bases unmatched: 0. Here the CDR3 reads CASRGLAGNEQFF. CDR3 DNA sequence: TGTGCCAGCAGGGGACTAGCGGGAAATGAGCAGTTCTTC.

The rearrangement joins TRBV11-2 to TRBJ2-7; D is undetermined. V dropped 3 bases and J dropped 7 bases, with 16 bases sitting between them. Germline CDR1 and CDR2: SGHAT and FQNNGV. This CDR3 comprises 14 residues. The CDR3 reads CASSFVTVEPEQYF. The CDR3 region has the DNA TGTGCCAGCAGCTTTGTTACAGTAGAACCTGAGCAGTACTTC.

Many counts were recorded for this clonotype. This rearrangement joins TRBV6-2 or TRBV6-3 to TRBJ1-2; D is undetermined. The CDR3 is made up of 14 amino acids. The germline V gene encodes CDR1 MNHEY and CDR2 SVGEGT. Trimming removed 5 bases at V and 0 bases at J, with 10 bases between. CDR3 coding DNA: TGTGCCAGCAGTCCGACACCTACTAACTATGGCTACACCTTC. This codes for CASSPTPTNYGYTF.

This clonotype has more than one count but fewer than ten. This chain connects TRBV12-3 or TRBV12-4 to TRBJ2-2, with 8 bases fitting TRBD1. The CDR3 totals 15 residues. The J segment lost 5 bases and the V segment lost 7 bases, leaving 9 bases of the junction unmatched. This chain's CDR3 is CASTRDRPRTGELFF. In DNA, the CDR3 is TGTGCCAGCACCCGGGACAGGCCCAGAACCGGGGAGCTGTTTTTT.

This clonotype has a count of ten or more. The chain combines TRBV11-2 with TRBJ2-1, with 11 bases aligning to TRBD2. The CDR3 extends over 16 amino acids. V shed 4 bases, J shed 4 bases, and the junction held 6 bases outside the gene matches. From germline, CDR1 is SGHAT and CDR2 FQNNGV. The CDR3 loop is CASSSTGTSGYNEQFF. The CDR3 DNA reads TGTGCCAGCAGCTCAACCGGGACTAGCGGATACAATGAGCAGTTCTTC.

Many counts were recorded for this clonotype. The chain uses TRBV20-1 and TRBJ2-1, with TRBD2 identical over 7 bases. The junction had 18 bases not matched to a gene; V was cut back by 1 base and J by 6 bases. This CDR3 is 18 amino acids long. Germline lookup yields CDR1 DFQATT and CDR2 SNEGSKA (reference sequence). The CDR3 reads CSARVGPSGRSPPNEQFF. The CDR3 nucleotides read TGCAGTGCTAGAGTGGGTCCTAGCGGTCGATCCCCCCCCAATGAGCAGTTCTTC.

The CDR3 loop is CASSRAGAWTQYF. Written as DNA, the CDR3 is TGTGCCAGCAGTCGGGCAGGCGCTTGGACCCAGTACTTC. The rearrangement joins TRBV28 to TRBJ2-5; D unclear. V was trimmed by 5 bases and J by 7 bases, leaving 14 bases between them. Germline V CDR1 and CDR2: MDHEN, SYDVKM. This CDR3 is 13 amino acids long.

This clonotype was found a few times. J is TRBJ2-7 and V is TRBV9; D may be TRBD1 or TRBD2 (5 bases each). CDR1 SGDLS and CDR2 YYNGEE come from the germline V gene. With 0 bases removed from V and 6 bases from J, the gap between germline ends came to 10 bases. The CDR3 spans 13 residues. CDR3 in DNA: TGTGCCAGCAGCGTAGTTGGGGGTCTCGAGCAGTACTTC. Its translation: CASSVVGGLEQYF.

This clonotype occurred a few times. The gene calls are TRBV19 and TRBJ2-1; possibly TRBD2 for D (5 bases). V lost 4 bases to trimming and J lost 8 bases, with 27 bases between them. Per germline, CDR1 LNHDA and CDR2 SQIVND (reference sequence). CDR3 size: 18 residues. The CDR3 spells CASSTRDGSEHNSYEQFF. In DNA, the CDR3 is TGTGCCAGTAGTACCCGGGATGGATCGGAGCACAATAGCTATGAGCAGTTCTTC.

In this sample, this clonotype turned up a few times. The rearrangement joins TRBV5-6 to TRBJ2-1; 8 positions match TRBD2. The CDR3 loop spans 14 amino acids. Looked up from germline, CDR1 is SGHDT and CDR2 is YYEEEE. V lost 3 bases to trimming and J lost 10 bases; unmatched junction nucleotides: 9. For the CDR3, the DNA is TGTGCCAGCAGCTCGGGACTAGAAGAAAACGAGCAGTTCTTC. Amino acid sequence: CASSSGLEENEQFF.

Concerning this clonotype itself: One end of the junction varies from germline; a read error may be responsible. V usage is TRBV29-1 and J usage is TRBJ1-2; D is perhaps TRBD1 (5 bases). CDR3 length: 12 amino acids. The germline V gene encodes CDR1 SQVTM and CDR2 ANQGSEA. Here the CDR3 DNA reads TGCAGCACGTCACGGGAAGACAGTGGCTACTCCTTC. The encoded protein is CSTSREDSGYSF.

The rearrangement links TRBV29-1 to TRBJ2-1, with D perhaps TRBD1 (7 bases). The germline V gene encodes CDR1 SQVTM and CDR2 ANQGSEA. The CDR3 is 13 residues long. V lost 8 bases and J lost 6, with 17 bases in between. The CDR3 sequence: CSCGGGPPNEQFF. In DNA form, the CDR3 reads TGCAGCTGTGGAGGGGGCCCCCCCAATGAGCAGTTCTTC.

The chain recombines TRBV7-9 with TRBJ2-7; a weak D match, TRBD2 (5 bases). The V end was cut by 9 bases, the J end by 6 bases, with 12 bases between. Germline values: CDR1 SEHNR, CDR2 FQNEAQ (reference sequence). This CDR3 has 11 residues. Written as DNA, the CDR3 is TGTGCCAGGGGAGTTGAGTGCGAGCAGTACTTC. Translated, it gives CARGVECEQYF.

This clonotype was seen a handful of times. The chain carries TRBV6-1 and TRBJ1-1, with D unresolved. Trimming took 3 bases from V and 3 from J, leaving 2 bases between them. CDR3 size: 11 residues. The germline gives CDR1 MNHNS, CDR2 SASEGT. CDR3: CASSEDTEAFF. DNA for the CDR3: TGTGCCAGCAGTGAGGACACTGAAGCTTTCTTT.